The 22 T cell receptor beta chains below all came from one sample that was sequenced in a study of regulatory T cells in long-lasting Graves disease. Library construction for TCR beta used iRepertoire HTBI primers and Arm-PCR of CDR3 regions. TCRdb itself ran the multiplex PCR reads through MiXCR, one entry per CDR3 protein. The data contain 400,000 to 550,000 distinct CDR3 sequences, about a sixth of them singletons. Time point meaning: newly diagnosed GD, antithyroid drugs for less than 3 months. From RNA extracted from PBMCs, the TCR library was made. This sample was also put to use in a study of T cells in Graves' hyperthyroidism and ophthalmopathy.

Sequencing used peripheral blood mononuclear cells (PBMCs), obtained at new diagnosis, from a patient treated with antithyroid drugs. All receptors derive from a woman between 18 and 29 years old with Graves disease.

This clonotype has just a few counts. The chain couples TRBV4-1 to TRBJ1-2; D uncertain. This CDR3 has 15 amino acids. Looked up from germline, CDR1 is MGHRA and CDR2 is YSYEKL. Between the trimmed V and J ends, which lost 0 bases and 8 bases, there was a span of 16 bases. CDR3 DNA: TGCGCCAGCAGCCAAGATATAGAATCGGTTAGCGGCTACACCTTC. Protein product: CASSQDIESVSGYTF.

This clonotype was seen ten or more times. The V gene is TRBV20-1, the J gene TRBJ2-5, with a possible D match to TRBD2 (6 bases). This CDR3 spans 12 amino acids. The V gene's germline CDR1 is DFQATT and CDR2 SNEGSKA (reference sequence). V was cut by 3 bases and J by 4 bases, with 9 bases left in between. The CDR3 DNA sequence: TGCAGTGCTAGTTGGGGACTAGAGACCCAGTACTTC. This sequence encodes CSASWGLETQYF.

V usage is TRBV18 and J usage is TRBJ1-5; 7 positions agree with TRBD1. Germline CDR1 KGHSH, CDR2 LQKENI. Losses at the gene ends were 2 bases for V and 6 bases for J; bases not matched to a gene: 10. The CDR3 contains 16 residues. CDR3 protein: CASSPSGTGVGQPQHF. DNA of the CDR3: TGTGCCAGCTCACCATCTGGAACAGGGGTTGGTCAGCCCCAGCATTTT.

This clonotype has at least ten counts. The chain couples TRBV6-1 to TRBJ2-7; TRBD2 matches 9 bases. Germline V gene sequence: CDR1 MNHNS, CDR2 SASEGT. The CDR3 consists of 14 residues. Losses at the gene ends were 5 bases for V and 3 bases for J; bases not matched to a gene: 5. The CDR3 protein is CASSRLAGSYEQYF. CDR3 in DNA: TGTGCCAGCAGTAGGCTAGCGGGAAGCTACGAGCAGTACTTC.

The chain joins TRBV6-1 to TRBJ2-1; no firm D call. Germline assignment: CDR1 MNHNS and CDR2 SASEGT. V dropped 8 bases and J dropped 5 bases, with 4 bases sitting between them. CDR3 size: 10 residues. CDR3 sequence: CASFDNEQFF. Written as DNA, the CDR3 is TGTGCCAGCTTCGACAATGAGCAGTTCTTC.

About this clonotype: This may be a read error, as it is one base from a much larger clone. In this CDR3 the conserved last residue, phenylalanine or tryptophan, is missing, so a read error is likely. The V call is TRBV29-1, the J call TRBJ1-1; D unresolved. This CDR3 is built from 10 residues. Trimming removed 7 bases from V and 1 base from J, with 4 bases in between. Germline V gene data show CDR1 as SQVTM and CDR2 as ANQGSEA. CDR3 in amino acids: CSAANTEAFL. The CDR3 nucleotides are TGCAGCGCAGCGAACACTGAAGCTTTCCTT.

In its sample, this clonotype was seen a few times. The chain carries TRBV12-3 or TRBV12-4 and TRBJ1-5; no firm D call. The CDR3 length is 13 residues. V was clipped by 5 bases and J by 6 bases, with 11 bases between them. CDR3 sequence reads: CASSLRSVQPQHF. The CDR3 nucleotides are TGTGCCAGCAGTCTCCGATCAGTTCAGCCCCAGCATTTT.

At least ten counts were recorded for this clonotype. The CDR3 nucleotides are TGTGCCAGCAGTTACCCTAGCGCCTACGAGCAGTACTTC. Amino acids: CASSYPSAYEQYF. The chain combines TRBV28 with TRBJ2-7; a possible D gene is TRBD2 (6 bases). V was shortened by 4 bases and J by 2 bases, with 9 bases between the two germline ends. The CDR3 length is 13 residues. The V gene's germline CDR1 is MDHEN and CDR2 SYDVKM.

This clonotype was recorded many times. The chain combines TRBV7-6 with TRBJ2-7; TRBD1 matches at 8 bases. V was clipped by 5 bases and J by 3 bases; unmatched bases: 9. CDR3 length: 15 residues. Germline V CDR1 and CDR2: SGHVS, FNYEAQ. As DNA, the CDR3 is TGTGCCAGCAGCACCCTGCCACAGGGGGGCTACGAGCAGTACTTC. This encodes CASSTLPQGGYEQYF.

The table lists this clonotype with many counts. V gene TRBV28 combines with J gene TRBJ2-1, with D unclear. Germline CDR1 reads MDHEN; CDR2 reads SYDVKM. V dropped 4 bases and J dropped 10 bases, with 11 bases sitting between them. The CDR3 is 12 residues long. CDR3 nucleotide sequence: TGTGCCAGCAGTTCGCCAGGCCGGGAGCAGTTCTTC. It specifies CASSSPGREQFF.

The sample holds many counts of this clonotype. The chain recombines TRBV7-9 with TRBJ2-3; 12 bases fit TRBD2. Unmatched junction bases numbered 8, after V lost 2 bases and J lost 5 bases. The CDR3 sequence is 17 residues long. Germline CDR1 SEHNR, CDR2 FQNEAQ (reference sequence). The CDR3 bases are TGTGCCAGCAGCTTATCTCTAGCGGGAGGGCCGGAAGATACGCAGTATTTT. Encoded protein: CASSLSLAGGPEDTQYF.

The chain employs TRBV24-1 and TRBJ2-3; D ambiguous. This CDR3 is 13 amino acids long. V lost 3 bases and J 7 bases, leaving 10 bases between the germline ends. Germline loops: CDR1 KGHDR, CDR2 SFDVKD. This chain's CDR3 is CATSDPPHNTQYF. The DNA of the CDR3 is TGTGCCACCAGTGATCCCCCCCACAATACGCAGTATTTT.

The chain links TRBV14 to TRBJ1-2; D uncertain. Germline V gene lookup returns CDR1 SGHDN and CDR2 FVKESK. With 4 bases removed from V and 6 bases from J, the gap between germline ends came to 12 bases. This CDR3 spans 13 amino acids. The CDR3 loop reads CASSRRSVDGYTF. CDR3 in DNA: TGTGCCAGCAGCCGTCGCAGTGTAGATGGCTACACCTTC.

The chain recombines TRBV10-1 with TRBJ2-1; 10 positions match TRBD1. This CDR3 region has 13 residues. The V gene end was trimmed by 10 bases and the J gene end by 4 bases; junction bases not matched to a gene: 4. CDR1 WNHNN and CDR2 SYGVQD come from the germline V gene (reference sequence). CDR3 protein: CATGTGEYNEQFF. The CDR3 region has the DNA TGCGCCACCGGGACAGGGGAATACAATGAGCAGTTCTTC.

At least ten counts were recorded for this clonotype. The chain combines TRBV9 with TRBJ2-7, with 10 bases that match TRBD2. CDR1 is SGDLS and CDR2 is YYNGEE in the germline V gene. The CDR3 is 16 residues long. The V gene end was trimmed by 0 bases and the J gene end by 0 bases; junction bases not matched to a gene: 3. Here the CDR3 reads CASSVGLAGSSYEQYF. The CDR3 DNA reads as TGTGCCAGCAGCGTAGGACTAGCGGGCAGCTCCTACGAGCAGTACTTC.

This chain joins TRBV29-1 and TRBJ1-1, with a weak D call TRBD1 (6 bases). The CDR3 length is 12 residues. CDR1 and CDR2 from the germline V gene are SQVTM and ANQGSEA. Deletions cut 3 bases from V and 6 bases from J, with 11 bases between. Here the CDR3 reads CSVEGAEAEAFF. Here the CDR3 DNA reads TGCAGCGTTGAGGGGGCAGAGGCTGAAGCTTTCTTT.

In this sample, this clonotype turned up many times. V usage is TRBV7-9 and J usage is TRBJ2-7, with D unresolved. Germline values: CDR1 SEHNR, CDR2 FQNEAQ (reference sequence). The CDR3 loop spans 12 amino acids. Trimming stripped 5 bases from V and 7 bases from J, with 12 bases between. The CDR3 nucleotides read TGTGCCAGCAGCCTACGAACTGAGGAGCAGTACTTC. Translation gives CASSLRTEEQYF.

Many counts were recorded for this clonotype. The chain carries TRBV27 and TRBJ2-1, with 7 bases that match TRBD2. The CDR3 has 15 residues. Germline V gene lookup returns CDR1 MNHEY and CDR2 SMNVEV (reference sequence). The junction had 10 bases not matched to a gene; V was cut back by 3 bases and J by 8 bases. CDR3: CASSLLTAGRDEQFF. The CDR3 region has the DNA TGTGCCAGCAGTTTGTTGACAGCGGGGAGGGATGAGCAGTTCTTC.

This clonotype was seen more than once but under ten times. CDR3 amino acids: CASSHWGPDEKLFF. CDR3 in DNA: TGTGCCAGCAGCCACTGGGGACCCGATGAAAAACTGTTTTTT. The rearrangement joins TRBV7-9 to TRBJ1-4; tentative D call: TRBD1 (5 bases). The CDR3 is 14 amino acids. The V end lost 5 bases, the J end lost 6 bases, and 13 bases lay between the germline ends. Germline loops: CDR1 SEHNR, CDR2 FQNEAQ (reference sequence).

Many counts were recorded for this clonotype. The rearrangement uses TRBV2 and TRBJ2-7, with D hard to call. Germline V gives CDR1 SNHLY, CDR2 FYNNEI. The CDR3 length is 12 residues. Trimming took 6 bases from V and 0 from J, leaving 6 bases between them. CDR3 amino acids: CASRSNSYEQYF. In DNA, the CDR3 is TGTGCCAGCAGGTCTAACTCCTACGAGCAGTACTTC. Supplemented by reference TRBV2 and TRBJ2-7, the full variable domain reads EPEVTQTPSHQVTQMGQEVILRCVPISNHLYFYWYRQILGQKVEFLVSFYNNEISEKSEIFDDQFSVERPDGSNFTLKIRSTKLEDSAMYFCASRSNSYEQYFGPGTRLTVT.

This clonotype has only a few counts. CDR3 amino acids: CASSRSGTGYNEQFF. CDR3 DNA: TGTGCCAGCAGCCGCAGCGGGACGGGTTACAATGAGCAGTTCTTC. The V call is TRBV28, the J call TRBJ2-1; 7 nucleotides match TRBD2. Trimming cost V 6 bases and J 4 bases; bases outside gene matches: 9. The CDR3 covers 15 residues. Germline assignment: CDR1 MDHEN and CDR2 SYDVKM. The full variable domain, completed using reference TRBV28 and TRBJ2-1, is DVKVTQSSRYLVKRTGEKVFLECVQDMDHENMFWYRQDPGLGLRLIYFSYDVKMKEKGDIPEGYSVSREKKERFSLILESASTNQTSMYLCASSRSGTGYNEQFFGPGTRLTVL.

The rearrangement uses TRBV20-1 and TRBJ2-7; 12 bases map to TRBD2. CDR3 length: 16 residues. J gave up 0 bases and V 3 bases, and 6 bases lay outside the gene matches. Germline V CDR1 and CDR2: DFQATT, SNEGSKA (reference sequence). The CDR3 sequence is CSASPLAGGSSYEQYF. CDR3 nucleotide sequence: TGCAGTGCTAGTCCCCTAGCGGGAGGGAGCTCCTACGAGCAGTACTTC.